The present entry profiles one T cell receptor (beta chain) with its context. This sample was taken from a study of blood T cell repertoires in COVID-19. This table comes from immunoSEQ multiplex PCR, and its TCRdb copy is limited to in-frame clones, with some not included. The sample includes approximately 260,000 clones, 75% to 85% of them seen just once. V shed 8 bases and J 4 bases; nucleotides not matched to a gene: 6. The CDR3 is made up of 14 amino acids. Germline CDR1 and CDR2: LNHDA and SQIVND (reference sequence). The clonotype originates from a woman aged 55-69 years with active or convalescent COVID-19. The specimen sequenced was peripheral blood. J is TRBJ2-2 and V is TRBV19; 8 bases fit TRBD2. Here the CDR3 DNA reads TGTGCCAGTCGGGAGGGGCCGGGCACCGGGGAGCTGTTTTTT. This sequence encodes CASREGPGTGELFF. Complete variable domain (other parts from reference TRBV19 and TRBJ2-2): DGGITQSPKYLFRKEGQNVTLSCEQNLNHDAMYWYRQDPGQGLRLIYYSQIVNDFQKGDIAEGYSVSREKKESFPLTVTSAQKNPTAFYLCASREGPGTGELFFGEGSRLTVL.